This TCR beta chain was documented in a study of response to subunit inactivated influenza vaccine. At least ten counts were recorded for this clonotype. Each CDR3 protein gets one entry after TCRdb re-called the RT-PCR reads with MiXCR. The sample holds fewer than 600,000 distinct CDR3 sequences, around 7.9% seen once. Germline assignment: CDR1 SGHTS and CDR2 YDEGEE. CDR3 length: 13 residues. V lost 1 base to trimming and J lost 4 bases, with 6 bases between them. The sequence came from a man between 45 and 75 years old who received an inactivated influenza vaccine. V usage is TRBV5-8 and J usage is TRBJ2-1; the D is unclear. The sequencing used PBMCs from blood, collected 23 months after vaccination. CDR3 residues: CASSLLLYNEQFF. The CDR3 DNA sequence: TGTGCCAGCAGCTTGTTACTTTACAATGAGCAGTTCTTC.